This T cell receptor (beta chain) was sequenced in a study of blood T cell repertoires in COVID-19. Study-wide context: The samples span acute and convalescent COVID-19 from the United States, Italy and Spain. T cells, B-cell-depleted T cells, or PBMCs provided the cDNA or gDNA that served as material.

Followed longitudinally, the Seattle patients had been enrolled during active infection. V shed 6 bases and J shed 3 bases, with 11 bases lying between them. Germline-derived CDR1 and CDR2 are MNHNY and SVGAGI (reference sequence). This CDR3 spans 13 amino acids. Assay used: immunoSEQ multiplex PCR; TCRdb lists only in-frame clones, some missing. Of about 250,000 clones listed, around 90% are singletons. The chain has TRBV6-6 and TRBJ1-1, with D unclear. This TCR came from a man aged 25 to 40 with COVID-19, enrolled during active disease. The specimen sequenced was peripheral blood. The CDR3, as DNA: TGTGCCAGCAGGCCGTTGGCGGACACTGAAGCTTTCTTT. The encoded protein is CASRPLADTEAFF.